The entry below describes one TCR beta chain. Authors' methods: Amplifying reference gene primers gave estimates of nucleated cell counts. Repertoires were generated with immunoSEQ multiplex PCR, while TCRdb's copy carries only in-frame clones and drops some. That table furnishes V, J and clone size, whereas the DNA furnished D and trimming. Here the sample spans 260,000 or so clones, over 75% being singletons. These data originate in a study of blood T cell repertoires in COVID-19. CDR1 is SGDLS, CDR2 YYNGEE, per germline. The CDR3 consists of 18 residues. Deletions cut 2 bases from V and 0 bases from J, with 19 bases between.

The TCR originated in a human donor in a cohort sampled during active COVID-19. Sequencing was carried out using peripheral blood. The V call is TRBV9, the J call TRBJ2-3; a weak D match, TRBD1 (6 bases). This CDR3 reads CASSVKTGTTTSTDTQYF. The DNA for the CDR3 is TGTGCCAGCAGCGTTAAAACCGGGACAACAACTAGCACAGATACGCAGTATTTT.